Listed below are T cell receptor beta chains from one sample, sequenced in a study of spatial heterogeneity in lung cancer. One entry per CDR3 protein, called by TCRdb with MiXCR from the 5' RACE reads. The repertoire holds about 39,000 distinct CDR3 sequences, 3.1% seen once, with 35% to 40% in the top ten. This specimen was normal lung tissue next to the tumor, taken at surgery. Receptors were obtained from a male donor with early-stage non-small cell lung cancer. Both conserved end residues are part of each CDR3.

CDR3aa: CASSRDREDEQFF
v_gene: TRBV9
j_gene: TRBJ2-1

CDR3aa: CASSLWASGSSEQFF
v_gene: TRBV7-2
j_gene: TRBJ2-1

CDR3aa: CAINPGKNTEAFF
v_gene: TRBV10-3
j_gene: TRBJ1-1

CDR3aa: CSGNSGEGTEAFF
v_gene: TRBV29-1
j_gene: TRBJ1-1

CDR3aa: CASSDRGMNTEAFF
v_gene: TRBV6-1
j_gene: TRBJ1-1

CDR3aa: CASSLGAGVAETQYF
v_gene: TRBV12-3/TRBV12-4
j_gene: TRBJ2-5

CDR3aa: CASSLRVGGEQPQHF
v_gene: TRBV7-2
j_gene: TRBJ1-5

CDR3aa: CASRPAGGVIGELFF
v_gene: TRBV12-3/TRBV12-4
j_gene: TRBJ2-2

CDR3aa: CSVDGQGYGYTF
v_gene: TRBV29-1
j_gene: TRBJ1-2

CDR3aa: CASSITSGQETQYF
v_gene: TRBV12-3/TRBV12-4
j_gene: TRBJ2-5

CDR3aa: CSAPAGNPGYTF
v_gene: TRBV20-1
j_gene: TRBJ1-2

CDR3aa: CSAKGGAGGYTF
v_gene: TRBV20-1
j_gene: TRBJ1-2

CDR3aa: CASSRENEQFF
v_gene: TRBV6-5
j_gene: TRBJ2-1

CDR3aa: CASSQANYGYTF
v_gene: TRBV3-1
j_gene: TRBJ1-2

CDR3aa: CSASRNLGAEAFF
v_gene: TRBV20-1
j_gene: TRBJ1-1

CDR3aa: CASSPLAGSYEQYF
v_gene: TRBV3-1
j_gene: TRBJ2-7

CDR3aa: CASSLEQGLEKLFF
v_gene: TRBV7-8
j_gene: TRBJ1-4

CDR3aa: CASKRDGANVLTF
v_gene: TRBV6-2/TRBV6-3
j_gene: TRBJ2-6

CDR3aa: CASSTGGGPNEQYF
v_gene: TRBV28
j_gene: TRBJ2-7

CDR3aa: CASSVLGTSIDNEQFF
v_gene: TRBV25-1
j_gene: TRBJ2-1

CDR3aa: CASSLIPREQYF
v_gene: TRBV12-3/TRBV12-4
j_gene: TRBJ2-7

CDR3aa: CASSFGAKSDTQYF
v_gene: TRBV5-1
j_gene: TRBJ2-3

CDR3aa: CASSPQTPNTGELFF
v_gene: TRBV12-3/TRBV12-4
j_gene: TRBJ2-2

CDR3aa: CASSNPGGETQYF
v_gene: TRBV12-3/TRBV12-4
j_gene: TRBJ2-5

CDR3aa: CAIGRDNEQFF
v_gene: TRBV10-3
j_gene: TRBJ2-1

CDR3aa: CASSFLGQGYLSGANVLTF
v_gene: TRBV5-5
j_gene: TRBJ2-6

CDR3aa: CSARTPSSLHYEQYF
v_gene: TRBV20-1
j_gene: TRBJ2-7

CDR3aa: CASSLAGGPANDEQFF
v_gene: TRBV7-9
j_gene: TRBJ2-1

CDR3aa: CSVARENIQYF
v_gene: TRBV29-1
j_gene: TRBJ2-4

CDR3aa: CASSGGLAVFETQYF
v_gene: TRBV9
j_gene: TRBJ2-5

CDR3aa: CAISGGLLFHEQYF
v_gene: TRBV10-3
j_gene: TRBJ2-7

CDR3aa: CATSDMTSGGANEQFF
v_gene: TRBV24-1
j_gene: TRBJ2-1

CDR3aa: CASSFPGQGQETQYF
v_gene: TRBV2
j_gene: TRBJ2-5

CDR3aa: CASSAVGTGVGEQYF
v_gene: TRBV28
j_gene: TRBJ2-7

CDR3aa: CASRPGTEDNEQFF
v_gene: TRBV5-4
j_gene: TRBJ2-1

CDR3aa: CASKQDTTNEKLFF
v_gene: TRBV6-5
j_gene: TRBJ1-4

CDR3aa: CATSGGTGELFF
v_gene: TRBV24-1
j_gene: TRBJ2-2

CDR3aa: CSARVTGNPYF
v_gene: TRBV20-1
j_gene: TRBJ2-7

CDR3aa: CSVLRLNTEAFF
v_gene: TRBV20-1
j_gene: TRBJ1-1

CDR3aa: CSVEDFSGKETQYF
v_gene: TRBV29-1
j_gene: TRBJ2-5